These T cell receptor beta chains were read from a single sample in a study of blood T cell repertoires in COVID-19. Clones were sequenced by immunoSEQ multiplex PCR, and TCRdb holds only the in-frame ones, with some missing. The repertoire holds more than 95,000 clones, with about 80% as singletons. The specimen was peripheral blood. The receptors were gathered from a woman of 80 years or more with active or convalescent COVID-19. Each CDR3 is given with its conserved first and last residue. Fields, in order: clone size, D gene, V gene, J gene, CDR3 protein, CDR3 DNA. D genes are given only for firm matches. Clone size is not always given. Where it is, it says once, few, many or a class for expanded clones.

-,-,TRBV4-2,TRBJ1-1,CASSQEELMMNTEAFF,TGTGCCAGCAGCCAAGAGGAGCTGATGATGAACACTGAAGCTTTCTTT
-,-,TRBV5-1,TRBJ2-3,CASSLGLTGPDTQYF,TGCGCCAGCAGCTTGGGATTAACAGGGCCAGATACGCAGTATTTT
many,-,TRBV7-8,TRBJ1-3,CASSSRAGGNTIYF,TGTGCCAGCAGCTCCAGAGCGGGCGGAAACACCATATATTTT
-,-,TRBV27,TRBJ1-6,CASSSMYSALHF,TGTGCCAGCAGTTCCATGTATTCGGCCCTCCACTTT
once,-,TRBV5-1,TRBJ2-1,CASSDEGGSYNEQFF,TGCGCCAGCAGCGACGAGGGCGGCTCCTACAATGAGCAGTTCTTC
-,-,TRBV27,TRBJ1-4,CASSLSFNGGEKLFF,TGTGCCAGCAGTTTGAGTTTCAATGGGGGGGAAAAACTGTTTTTT
once,-,TRBV6-1,TRBJ2-3,CASSDGGTDTQYF,TGTGCCAGCAGTGACGGGGGCACAGATACGCAGTATTTT
many,TRBD1,TRBV2,TRBJ1-1,CASSERATGALNTEAFF,TGTGCCAGCAGTGAACGGGCGACAGGGGCCCTGAACACTGAAGCTTTCTTT
-,TRBD2,TRBV18,TRBJ2-1,CASSPARGGSHEQFF,TGTGCCAGCTCACCGGCGCGGGGGGGCTCACATGAGCAGTTCTTC
-,-,TRBV28,TRBJ2-7,CASNGQGSSYEQYF,TGTGCCAGCAACGGGCAGGGCAGCTCCTACGAGCAGTACTTC
-,-,TRBV28,TRBJ1-2,CASISGTPYGYTF,TGTGCCAGCATTTCCGGGACACCGTATGGCTACACCTTC
-,TRBD1,TRBV29-1,TRBJ1-1,CSVGPGQGMNTEAFF,TGCAGCGTTGGTCCAGGACAGGGGATGAACACTGAAGCTTTCTTT
-,-,TRBV7-2,TRBJ2-7,CASSPVNYEQYF,TGTGCCAGCAGTCCAGTCAACTACGAGCAGTACTTC
once,-,TRBV28,TRBJ2-3,CAGSLTPGTDTQYF,TGTGCCGGCAGTTTAACCCCAGGCACAGATACGCAGTATTTT
once,-,TRBV4-1,TRBJ2-3,CASSQEQGLTDTQYF,TGCGCCAGCAGCCAAGAGCAGGGGCTCACAGATACGCAGTATTTT
-,-,TRBV27,TRBJ1-1,CASSLGKNTEAFF,TGTGCCAGCAGTTTAGGCAAGAACACTGAAGCTTTCTTT
-,-,TRBV30,TRBJ1-2,CAWSLNQGSYTF,TGTGCCTGGTCCCTCAATCAGGGGTCCTACACCTTC
once,-,TRBV30,TRBJ1-6,CAWSVGSGAGNSPLHF,TGTGCCTGGAGTGTAGGGTCAGGGGCAGGAAATTCACCCCTCCACTTT
once,TRBD1,TRBV13,TRBJ1-3,CASSWGQGNTIYF,TGTGCCAGCAGCTGGGGACAGGGAAACACCATATATTTT
-,-,TRBV9,TRBJ2-6,CASSVGGSGANVLTF,TGTGCCAGCAGCGTAGGCGGCTCTGGGGCCAACGTCCTGACTTTC
-,TRBD1,TRBV28,TRBJ1-6,CASSRALRTGRNSPLHF,TGTGCCAGCAGTCGAGCCCTGCGGACAGGGCGTAATTCACCCCTCCACTTT
-,TRBD1,TRBV2,TRBJ1-1,CASTGQGPNTEAFF,TGTGCCAGCACGGGACAGGGGCCGAACACTGAAGCTTTCTTT
-,TRBD1,TRBV5-1,TRBJ1-1,CASSLTGVTEAFF,TGCGCCAGCAGCTTGACAGGGGTCACTGAAGCTTTCTTT
-,-,TRBV19,TRBJ2-3,CASNGEAGSTDTQYF,TGTGCCAGTAATGGAGAAGCAGGGAGCACAGATACGCAGTATTTT
-,-,TRBV20-1,TRBJ1-2,CSLTPGNGYTF,TGCAGCCTCACGCCGGGGAACGGCTACACCTTC
-,TRBD1,TRBV2,TRBJ1-1,CASSQYGQGNSAFF,TGTGCCAGCAGTCAATACGGACAGGGTAATTCAGCTTTCTTT
-,TRBD1,TRBV5-1,TRBJ1-2,CASSSTGDLSGYTF,TGCGCCAGCAGTTCGACAGGGGATTTGAGTGGCTACACCTTC
-,-,TRBV28,TRBJ2-3,CASSPPAGLTDTQYF,TGTGCCAGCAGCCCCCCGGCGGGCCTGACAGATACGCAGTATTTT
once,TRBD2,TRBV19,TRBJ2-1,CASSNPGLAGYNEQFF,TGTGCCAGTAGTAACCCGGGACTAGCGGGGTACAATGAGCAGTTCTTC
-,TRBD1,TRBV5-1,TRBJ1-6,CASSPSGQGASPLHF,TGCGCCAGCAGCCCGTCGGGACAGGGAGCTTCACCCCTCCACTTT
-,-,TRBV7-2,TRBJ2-1,CASSLGSAPYNEQFF,TGTGCCAGCAGCTTAGGCAGCGCCCCCTACAATGAGCAGTTCTTC